Sequencing of this T cell receptor (beta chain) was carried out in a study of blood T cell repertoires in COVID-19. Study-wide context: Some COVID-19 samples were acute and others convalescent; all came from the United States, Italy and Spain. T cells, B-cell-depleted T cells, or PBMCs supplied cDNA or gDNA.

Germline V gene lookup returns CDR1 SEHNR and CDR2 FQNEAQ (reference sequence). The germline V and J ends were trimmed by 3 bases and 2 bases, with 8 bases remaining between them. The CDR3 loop spans 14 amino acids. In the authors' workflow: Amplification of reference gene primers was used by the study to estimate nucleated cell counts. Generated by immunoSEQ multiplex PCR, the TCRdb table keeps only in-frame clones and is missing some. The V and J calls and clone size were taken over from that table, and D and trimming were inferred from the DNA. The sample records over 65,000 clones, 88% being singletons.

This chain joins TRBV7-9 and TRBJ1-3; no definite D call. Sequences were obtained from peripheral blood. This sequence originates from a woman aged 55-69 years with acute or convalescent COVID-19. The CDR3 sequence is CASSLRNAGNTIYF. The CDR3 DNA follows: TGTGCCAGCAGCTTGAGGAACGCTGGAAACACCATATATTTT.